The clone carrying this TCR beta chain was found a few times. Antigen unknown. With the read ending 3 residues before the CDR3 end, the germline J gene is used to fill in that end. Both groups were predominantly of Caucasian heritage. The data derive from a study of T cell clonality in common variable immunodeficiency. Findings and caveats of the study: Reportedly, TCR beta sequences from common variable immunodeficiency showed fewer deletions and N-nucleotide insertions. Compared with controls, CVID subjects had fewer shared TCRbeta clones. CVID subjects had higher TCRbeta clonality than healthy controls, most marked in about a third.

Control and CVID samples contributed equal amounts of genomic DNA. Using immunoSEQ multiplex PCR, the repertoire was profiled, and TCRdb retains in-frame clones only, with some absent. The sample contains around 30,000 clones, none of them singletons. V dropped 8 bases and J dropped 10; count of bases not matched to a gene: 20. The germline V gene encodes CDR1 SNHLY and CDR2 FYNNEI. The CDR3 length is 17 residues. V and J are TRBV2 and TRBJ1-6, with 7 bases lining up with TRBD1. The receptor comes from a human donor with common variable immunodeficiency. The sample taken for sequencing was peripheral blood mononuclear cells. This CDR3 is CASLGIEDRTGESPLHF. The covered CDR3 bases are TGTGCCAGCCTCGGGATTGAGGACAGGACAGGTGAATCACCC.